A selection of T cell receptor beta chains follows, all from one sample in a study of blood T cell repertoires in COVID-19. Data came from immunoSEQ multiplex PCR; TCRdb stores just in-frame clones and leaves some out. The data contain just over 90,000 clones, around four fifths of them singletons. Sample: peripheral blood. Source of these receptors: a human donor in a cohort sampled during active COVID-19. Each CDR3 is given with its conserved first and last residue. The D gene is left open where the match is weak. Clone sizes are given selectively: once, few, many, or a class where the clone is expanded.

D gene	clone size	V gene	J gene	CDR3 DNA	CDR3 protein
NA	NA	TRBV6-5	TRBJ1-5	TGTGCCAGCAGGAGCAGGGTCAGTAGCAATCAGCCCCAGCATTTT	CASRSRVSSNQPQHF
NA	NA	TRBV11-2	TRBJ1-1	TGTGCCAGCAGCCCGCAGTACACTGAAGCTTTCTTT	CASSPQYTEAFF
NA	NA	TRBV3-1/TRBV3-2	TRBJ2-5	TGTGCCAGCAGCCGCCTTCTCGGGAGTGGGGAGACCCAGTACTTC	CASSRLLGSGETQYF
TRBD2	once	TRBV7-9	TRBJ2-1	TGTGCCAGCAGCCTAGCGGCCAAGAACAATGAGCAGTTCTTC	CASSLAAKNNEQFF
NA	NA	TRBV28	TRBJ1-1	TGTGCCAGCAGTTACAGGGCTTACACTGAAGCTTTCTTT	CASSYRAYTEAFF
NA	NA	TRBV28	TRBJ2-3	TGTGCCAGCAGTTTGGCGGGATCCCAGGGAGATACGCAGTATTTT	CASSLAGSQGDTQYF
TRBD2	NA	TRBV11-2	TRBJ2-1	TGTGCCAGCAGCCTCACTAGCGGGAGTTTTAGTGAGCAGTTCTTC	CASSLTSGSFSEQFF
TRBD2	NA	TRBV7-2	TRBJ2-1	TGTGCCAGCAGCTTATTCCGAAGTAGCGGGGGATACAATGAGCAGTTCTTC	CASSLFRSSGGYNEQFF
NA	NA	TRBV6-4	TRBJ2-2	TGTGCCAGCAGAGACACAGGGATAGACACCGGGGAGCTGTTTTTT	CASRDTGIDTGELFF
TRBD1	NA	TRBV18	TRBJ1-1	TGTGCCAGCTCACCCCCGGGACAGAGGACTGAAGCTTTCTTT	CASSPPGQRTEAFF
TRBD2	NA	TRBV11-2	TRBJ2-2	TGTGCCAGCAGCCCCGGGGGGGGAAACACCGGGGAGCTGTTTTTT	CASSPGGGNTGELFF
NA	NA	TRBV2	TRBJ1-3	TGTGCCAGCAGTATCACAGGGTCTGGAAACACCATATATTTT	CASSITGSGNTIYF
NA	NA	TRBV11-1	TRBJ2-5	TGTGCCAGCAGCTCCCGGAGGTCGCAAGAGACCCAGTACTTC	CASSSRRSQETQYF
TRBD2	NA	TRBV11-2	TRBJ2-7	TGTGCCAGCAGCTTACATTGGGGACTAGAAAAAGGCGAGCAGTACTTC	CASSLHWGLEKGEQYF
NA	NA	TRBV9	TRBJ1-3	TGTGCCAGCAGCGTAGGGGCGGGGTCTGGAAACACCATATATTTT	CASSVGAGSGNTIYF
TRBD1	NA	TRBV15	TRBJ1-1	TGTGCCACCAGCAGGAACAGGGGGCGGAACACTGAAGCTTTCTTT	CATSRNRGRNTEAFF
NA	NA	TRBV7-2	TRBJ1-1	TGTGCCAGCAGCTTAATTGAAGGACGAGGGAGGAACACTGAAGCTTTCTTT	CASSLIEGRGRNTEAFF
TRBD1	NA	TRBV10-3	TRBJ1-2	TGTGCCATCTGGCCAGGGGGCATAAGGGGCGGCTATGGCTACACCTTC	CAIWPGGIRGGYGYTF
NA	NA	TRBV6-6	TRBJ2-7	TGTGCCAGCAGTTACGAAAGGGGCACCTACGAGCAGTACTTC	CASSYERGTYEQYF
TRBD1	NA	TRBV27	TRBJ1-2	TGTGCCAGCAGTTTGAAAGGCCAGGGGGCGTATGGCTACACCTTC	CASSLKGQGAYGYTF
TRBD2	NA	TRBV3-1/TRBV3-2	TRBJ2-2	TGTGCCAGCAGCCAAGGGACTAGCGTGAACACCGGGGAGCTGTTTTTT	CASSQGTSVNTGELFF
NA	NA	TRBV9	TRBJ1-5	TGTGCCAGCAGCGTAGATCCAGGGGCCCAGCCCCAGCATTTT	CASSVDPGAQPQHF
TRBD1	NA	TRBV5-1	TRBJ2-7	TGCGCCAGCAGCCCCGGACAGGTCGGCTCCTACGAGCAGTACTTC	CASSPGQVGSYEQYF
TRBD1	NA	TRBV6-2/TRBV6-3	TRBJ1-5	TGTGCCAGCAGTTCCGGACAGGTTGGCCAGCCCCAGCATTTT	CASSSGQVGQPQHF
NA	NA	TRBV3-1/TRBV3-2	TRBJ2-7	TGTGCCAGCAGCCAAACAGGGGGGGGCCGTTACGAGCAGTACTTC	CASSQTGGGRYEQYF
TRBD2	many	TRBV6-6	TRBJ2-1	TGTGCCAGCAGTTTCCAGCGGGGGGGAATGTTGCATGAGCAGTTCTTC	CASSFQRGGMLHEQFF
NA	NA	TRBV27	TRBJ1-5	TGTGCCAGCAGTCGGCGGGGCGGCAATCAGCCCCAGCATTTT	CASSRRGGNQPQHF
NA	once	TRBV9	TRBJ1-1	TGTGCCAGCAGCGTAGTACCGGACTTGAACACTGAAGCTTTCTTT	CASSVVPDLNTEAFF
TRBD2	NA	TRBV10-1	TRBJ2-7	TGCGCCAGCAGTCTCAAGGCCTATAGCGGGGGCGTATACGAGCAGTACTTC	CASSLKAYSGGVYEQYF
NA	NA	TRBV2	TRBJ2-3	TGTGCCAGCAGGACAGACAGCACAGATACGCAGTATTTT	CASRTDSTDTQYF
NA	NA	TRBV18	TRBJ1-5	TGTGCCAGCTCACCGGCAGAGCTAGGGCCCCAGCATTTT	CASSPAELGPQHF